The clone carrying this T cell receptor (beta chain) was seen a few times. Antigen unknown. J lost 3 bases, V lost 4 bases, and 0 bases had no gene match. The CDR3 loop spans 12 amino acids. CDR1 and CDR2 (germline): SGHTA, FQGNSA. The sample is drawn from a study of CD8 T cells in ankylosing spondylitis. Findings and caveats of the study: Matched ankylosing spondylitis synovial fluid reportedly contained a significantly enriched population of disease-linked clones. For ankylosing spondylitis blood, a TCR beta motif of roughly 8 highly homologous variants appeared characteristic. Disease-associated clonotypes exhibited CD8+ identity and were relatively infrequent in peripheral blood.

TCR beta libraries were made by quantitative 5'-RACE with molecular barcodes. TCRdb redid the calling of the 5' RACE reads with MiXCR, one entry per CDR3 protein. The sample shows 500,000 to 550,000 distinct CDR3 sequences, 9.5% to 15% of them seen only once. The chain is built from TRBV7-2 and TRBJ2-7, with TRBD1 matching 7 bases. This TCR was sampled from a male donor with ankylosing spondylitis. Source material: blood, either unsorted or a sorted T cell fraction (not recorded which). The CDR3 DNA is TGTGCCAGCAGCTGGACAGGCTACGAGCAGTACTTC. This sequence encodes CASSWTGYEQYF.